Presented here are 27 T cell receptor beta chains from one specimen sequenced in a study of shared clonotypes between healthy human individuals. Generated by immunoSEQ multiplex PCR, the TCRdb table keeps only in-frame clones and is missing some. The sample lists about half a million clones, roughly 78% occurring once. What was sequenced was PBMCs. The receptors here all came from a woman aged 40 to 50 in good health. Some clones in this sample may be carry-over from other donors' samples.

This rearrangement joins TRBV9 to TRBJ2-5; no clear D. CDR3 length: 14 residues. CDR1 is SGDLS and CDR2 is YYNGEE in the germline V gene. V lost 0 bases to trimming and J lost 4 bases, with 10 bases between them. The DNA for the CDR3 is TGTGCCAGCAGCGTAGCAGGCTCCACAGAGACCCAGTACTTC. Residues: CASSVAGSTETQYF.

This chain joins TRBV5-1 and TRBJ1-2, with 8 bases matching TRBD1. The CDR3 runs 18 residues. V was clipped by 0 bases and J by 4 bases; unmatched bases: 14. Looked up from germline, CDR1 is SGHRS and CDR2 is YFSETQ. As DNA, the CDR3 is TGCGCCAGCAGCTTGGGCCTTAGGGATTCGGGACAGGTCTATGGCTACACCTTC. It is translated as CASSLGLRDSGQVYGYTF.

The CDR3 sequence: CASSLAVGGSGYTF. The CDR3 DNA reads TGTGCCAGCAGCTTAGCGGTAGGGGGAAGTGGCTACACCTTC. This chain links TRBV7-6 with TRBJ1-2; D perhaps matches TRBD1 (6 bases). Trimming pared 0 bases from V and 7 bases from J, leaving 12 bases between. Germline V gene sequence: CDR1 SGHVS, CDR2 FNYEAQ. The CDR3 loop spans 14 amino acids. Complete variable domain (other parts from reference TRBV7-6 and TRBJ1-2): GAGVSQSPRYKVTKRGQDVALRCDPISGHVSLYWYRQALGQGPEFLTYFNYEAQQDKSGLPNDRFSAERPEGSISTLTIQRTEQRDSAMYRCASSLAVGGSGYTFGSGTRLTVV.

The V and J genes are TRBV5-1 and TRBJ2-5; 7 bases agree with TRBD1. V was clipped by 4 bases and J by 2 bases; unmatched bases: 5. The CDR3 contains 14 residues. Germline V lookup: CDR1 SGHRS, CDR2 YFSETQ. CDR3 sequence reads: CASSGTQGQETQYF. Written as DNA, the CDR3 is TGCGCCAGCAGCGGGACACAGGGGCAAGAGACCCAGTACTTC.

The rearrangement links TRBV11-3 to TRBJ2-3; no definite D call. Between the trimmed V and J ends, which lost 2 bases and 4 bases, there was a span of 4 bases. Germline V gives CDR1 SGHNT, CDR2 YENEEA. CDR3 length: 12 amino acids. The CDR3 loop is CASSLTPDTQYF. DNA of the CDR3: TGTGCCAGCAGCTTAACCCCAGATACGCAGTATTTT.

The chain carries TRBV5-1 and TRBJ1-2; perhaps TRBD1 as D (5 bases). This CDR3 has 13 amino acids. The V end lost 4 bases, the J end lost 7 bases, and 14 bases lay between the germline ends. CDR1 and CDR2 (germline): SGHRS, YFSETQ. CDR3 DNA sequence: TGCGCCAGCAGCACGGAGGGGATCCTTGGCTACACCTTC. As protein: CASSTEGILGYTF. The whole variable domain, filled in from reference TRBV5-1 and TRBJ1-2, reads KAGVTQTPRYLIKTRGQQVTLSCSPISGHRSVSWYQQTPGQGLQFLFEYFSETQRNKGNFPGRFSGRQFSNSRSEMNVSTLELGDSALYLCASSTEGILGYTFGSGTRLTVV.

The chain links TRBV9 to TRBJ2-5; TRBD1 aligns across 7 bases. There are 15 residues in the CDR3. The germline V gene has CDR1 SGDLS and CDR2 YYNGEE. The ends lost 0 bases at V and 5 bases at J; junction bases unmatched: 7. CDR3: CASSVEGARGETQYF. For the CDR3, the DNA is TGTGCCAGCAGCGTAGAGGGGGCCCGAGGGGAGACCCAGTACTTC.

Written as DNA, the CDR3 is TGTGCCAGCAGTTTTCTGGCTAGCGGCACAGATACGCAGTATTTT. This codes for CASSFLASGTDTQYF. The chain is built from TRBV27 and TRBJ2-3; perhaps TRBD2 as D (6 bases). CDR1 is MNHEY, CDR2 SMNVEV, per germline (reference sequence). The V and J ends lost 3 bases and 1 base respectively, with 11 bases between them. CDR3 length: 15 residues.

This chain links TRBV6-5 with TRBJ2-1, with 8 bases aligning to TRBD1. J lost 2 bases, V lost 2 bases, and 2 bases had no gene match. The CDR3 is made up of 15 amino acids. Germline CDR1 is MNHEY and CDR2 is SVGAGI. The CDR3 protein is CASSYAGGAYNEQFF. CDR3 bases: TGTGCCAGCAGTTACGCAGGGGGCGCCTACAATGAGCAGTTCTTC.

Note on this clone: Its ends do not fully match the called genes, so a read error is possible. This chain joins TRBV28 and TRBJ2-7; D not resolved. The length of the CDR3 is 13 residues. CDR1 is MDHEN and CDR2 is SYDVKM in the germline V gene. CDR3 bases: TGTGCCAGCAGTGAGACAAGACTTTACGAGCGGTACTTC. Protein: CASSETRLYERYF.

The chain is built from TRBV4-1 and TRBJ1-4; D is perhaps TRBD1 (6 bases). CDR1 is MGHRA and CDR2 is YSYEKL in the germline V gene. This CDR3 is built from 18 residues. V was cut by 0 bases and J by 1 base, with 15 bases left in between. This CDR3 is CASSQDPGAYRTNEKLFF. As DNA, the CDR3 is TGCGCCAGCAGCCAAGATCCGGGGGCGTATAGAACTAATGAAAAACTGTTTTTT.

The rearrangement uses TRBV27 and TRBJ2-2; D remains ambiguous. The CDR3 length is 17 residues. V was shortened by 4 bases and J by 0 bases, with 15 bases between the two germline ends. Germline V lookup: CDR1 MNHEY, CDR2 SMNVEV (reference sequence). The CDR3 nucleotides read TGTGCCAGCAGTTCCGATAGGTCCCCCTCGAACACCGGGGAGCTGTTTTTT. Its protein product is CASSSDRSPSNTGELFF.

This sequence joins TRBV7-9 and TRBJ2-5; D possibly corresponds to TRBD1 (6 bases). This CDR3 has 15 amino acids. Germline V gives CDR1 SEHNR, CDR2 FQNEAQ (reference sequence). Deletions cut 2 bases from V and 3 bases from J, with 13 bases between. The CDR3 here is CASSLSLGDKETQYF. Written as DNA, the CDR3 is TGTGCCAGCAGCTTATCGCTAGGGGACAAAGAGACCCAGTACTTC.

The genes are TRBV2 and TRBJ2-7; 8 bases map to TRBD2. In germline, CDR1 is SNHLY, CDR2 FYNNEI. Unmatched junction bases numbered 4, after V lost 5 bases and J lost 1 base. The CDR3 is 14 residues long. The CDR3 sequence is CASSPSGFSYEQYF. For the CDR3, the DNA is TGTGCCAGCAGTCCTAGCGGGTTTTCCTACGAGCAGTACTTC.

The gene calls are TRBV4-1 and TRBJ2-7; TRBD2 might be the D (5 bases). The germline CDR1 and CDR2 sequences are MGHRA and YSYEKL. Trimming removed 0 bases from V and 7 bases from J, with 22 bases in between. The CDR3 is made up of 17 amino acids. The DNA of the CDR3 is TGCGCCAGCAGCCAAGATTTGGTTAGGGCTACGGGGTGGGAGCAGTACTTC. Translation: CASSQDLVRATGWEQYF.

J is TRBJ1-2 and V is TRBV6-5; D remains unclear. V lost 5 bases to trimming and J lost 4 bases, with 14 bases between them. The CDR3 has 14 amino acids. Germline loops: CDR1 MNHEY, CDR2 SVGAGI. The CDR3 reads CASSPMWQPYGYTF. Here the CDR3 DNA reads TGTGCCAGCAGTCCCATGTGGCAGCCCTATGGCTACACCTTC.

DNA for the CDR3: TGTGCCAGCAGCTCCCGAGACAACTCTGGGGCCAACGTCCTGACTTTC. It translates to CASSSRDNSGANVLTF. The rearrangement joins TRBV7-2 to TRBJ2-6; D call uncertain. The germline V gene has CDR1 SGHTA and CDR2 FQGNSA. Trimming left V 4 bases short and J 0 bases short, with 10 bases between. The CDR3 is 16 residues long.

The rearrangement joins TRBV5-1 to TRBJ2-3, with a possible D match to TRBD2 (5 bases). Germline V gives CDR1 SGHRS, CDR2 YFSETQ. The ends were cut back, 0 bases at V and 5 bases at J, with 10 bases in the middle. The CDR3 has 14 amino acids. The CDR3 DNA sequence: TGCGCCAGCAGCTTGGATGAAGGGAGAGATACGCAGTATTTT. It encodes CASSLDEGRDTQYF. Full variable domain (outside the CDR3, taken from reference TRBV5-1 and TRBJ2-3): KAGVTQTPRYLIKTRGQQVTLSCSPISGHRSVSWYQQTPGQGLQFLFEYFSETQRNKGNFPGRFSGRQFSNSRSEMNVSTLELGDSALYLCASSLDEGRDTQYFGPGTRLTVL.

The J gene is TRBJ2-7, the V gene TRBV4-3; D remains unclear. CDR3 length: 13 residues. V was clipped by 0 bases and J by 4 bases, with 7 bases between them. Germline V gene sequence: CDR1 LGHNA, CDR2 YSLEER. As DNA, the CDR3 is TGCGCCAGCAGCCAAGATCTCCATTACGAGCAGTACTTC. Protein product: CASSQDLHYEQYF.

CDR3 loop: CASSHRRRGREQYF. As DNA, the CDR3 is TGTGCCAGCAGTCACCGCCGACGGGGTAGGGAGCAGTACTTC. This chain joins TRBV6-6 and TRBJ2-7, with a possible D match to TRBD2 (5 bases). The CDR3 is 14 residues long. Between the trimmed V and J ends, which lost 5 bases and 7 bases, there was a span of 18 bases. CDR1 and CDR2 from the germline V gene are MNHNY and SVGAGI (reference sequence).

The chain carries TRBV9 and TRBJ2-6, with 9 bases lining up with TRBD1. Germline V gene sequence: CDR1 SGDLS, CDR2 YYNGEE. With 0 bases clipped from V and 3 bases from J, the junction kept 7 bases outside the gene matches. This CDR3 is 18 amino acids long. CDR3 in DNA: TGTGCCAGCAGCGTAGGGGACAGGGAGTACTATGGGGCCAACGTCCTGACTTTC. Encoded protein: CASSVGDREYYGANVLTF.

The chain combines TRBV5-1 with TRBJ2-3; D gene ambiguous. Germline V CDR1 and CDR2: SGHRS, YFSETQ. There are 15 residues in the CDR3. V was cut by 1 base and J by 0 bases, with 9 bases left in between. CDR3 bases: TGCGCCAGCAGCTTGTTTGCGACTAGCACAGATACGCAGTATTTT. Protein product: CASSLFATSTDTQYF.

This clone was counted only a few times. The V gene is TRBV18, the J gene TRBJ2-4; the D gene could be TRBD1 or TRBD2 (6 bases each). The germline V gene encodes CDR1 KGHSH and CDR2 LQKENI. CDR3 length equals 13 residues. The V gene lost 6 bases and the J gene lost 8 bases, with 14 bases spanning the gap. CDR3 coding DNA: TGTGCCAGCTCGGCGAGGGGGGCGGACATTCAGTACTTC. Amino acids: CASSARGADIQYF.

The V gene is TRBV5-4, the J gene TRBJ2-4, with 9 positions matching TRBD2. With 1 base clipped from V and 5 bases from J, the junction kept 7 bases outside the gene matches. The CDR3 loop spans 16 amino acids. CDR1 and CDR2 (germline): SGHNT, YYREEE (reference sequence). CDR3 sequence: CASSLWLAGSENIQYF. The CDR3 region has the DNA TGTGCCAGCAGCTTGTGGCTAGCGGGATCGGAAAACATTCAGTACTTC. The full variable domain, rest sourced from reference TRBV5-4 and TRBJ2-4, is ETGVTQSPTHLIKTRGQQVTLRCSSQSGHNTVSWYQQALGQGPQFIFQYYREEENGRGNFPPRFSGLQFPNYSSELNVNALELDDSALYLCASSLWLAGSENIQYFGAGTRLSVL.

V and J are TRBV7-2 and TRBJ2-1; TRBD2 aligns across 7 bases. The CDR3 runs to 16 residues. After removal of 5 bases from V and 8 bases from J, the junction contained 15 bases not matched to a gene. Per the germline V gene, CDR1 is SGHTA and CDR2 is FQGNSA. The CDR3 loop reads CASSPKWAASGYEQFF. Here the CDR3 DNA reads TGTGCCAGCAGCCCAAAGTGGGCGGCTAGCGGCTATGAGCAGTTCTTC.

This sequence joins TRBV9 and TRBJ1-2, with TRBD1 matching over 8 bases. This CDR3 comprises 15 residues. Germline assignment: CDR1 SGDLS and CDR2 YYNGEE. V was pared by 3 bases and J by 4 bases, with 8 bases of the junction left unmatched. In DNA, the CDR3 is TGTGCCAGCAGCGAGACGGCAGGGGGCGTCTATGGCTACACCTTC. This sequence encodes CASSETAGGVYGYTF.

The genes are TRBV19 and TRBJ2-7; D is unclear. Deletions cut 6 bases from V and 2 bases from J, with 23 bases between. Germline loops: CDR1 LNHDA, CDR2 SQIVND (reference sequence). This CDR3 is 17 amino acids long. The CDR3 region is CASSPSFVSTSPYEQYF. In DNA form, the CDR3 reads TGTGCCAGTAGCCCCTCTTTCGTCAGTACGAGTCCCTACGAGCAGTACTTC.